This TCR beta chain was recorded in a study of OX40 agonist ivuxolimab in advanced cancers. Study as a whole: Intravenous ivuxolimab at 0.01 to 10 mg/kg was given to patients every 2 weeks. Partial responses were recorded for three patients, including one with hepatocellular carcinoma and two with cutaneous melanoma. Study-wide points: With doses of 0.1-3.0 mg/kg, partial responders showed among the lowest clonal expansion.

Cycle 7 day 1, cycle 4 day 1, and baseline were the timepoints at which blood was sampled. Produced via immunoSEQ multiplex PCR; TCRdb's table is partial and in-frame only. The sample yields about 58,000 clones, less than 85% seen once. A remark on this clone: Its antigen is unidentified.

The CDR3 runs to 16 residues. Trimming cost V 1 base and J 1 base, with 13 bases left between them. CDR1 is SGDLS, CDR2 YYNGEE, per germline. The rearrangement uses TRBV9 and TRBJ2-3; D may be TRBD1 or TRBD2 (6 bases each). The TCR comes from an adult with an advanced solid tumor such as melanoma, head and neck, liver or kidney cancer. The material was CD4+ or CD8+ T cells sorted from blood, obtained in a trial of the OX40 agonist ivuxolimab. This CDR3 is CASSVWGAPRTDTQYF. CDR3 DNA sequence: TGTGCCAGCAGCGTATGGGGGGCGCCTCGCACAGATACGCAGTATTTT.